This TCR beta chain is drawn from a study of PD-L1 blockade in urothelial cancer. Across the study: Every 3 weeks, patients received intravenous atezolizumab 1,200 mg, beginning 2014. Male sex and bladder-origin urothelial cancer characterized about 85% of the 29 patients. Patients previously received 0 to 3 chemotherapy regimens.

Time point given: pretreatment peripheral blood. TCRdb's copy holds only in-frame clones and misses some; the assay was immunoSEQ multiplex PCR. The table lists 48,000 or so clones, approximately 90% of them singletons, with about 15% in the top ten. Germline V CDR1 and CDR2: SGHTA, FQGNSA. V was pared by 3 bases and J by 0 bases, with 6 bases between. The length of the CDR3 is 13 residues. The origin of this receptor is an older woman with urothelial cancer. Sequences were derived from PBMCs, sampled around atezolizumab (anti-PD-L1) treatment. This chain joins TRBV7-2 and TRBJ2-7; D is unclear. CDR3 protein: CASSFEDSYEQYF. DNA for the CDR3: TGTGCCAGCAGCTTCGAGGACTCCTACGAGCAGTACTTC.